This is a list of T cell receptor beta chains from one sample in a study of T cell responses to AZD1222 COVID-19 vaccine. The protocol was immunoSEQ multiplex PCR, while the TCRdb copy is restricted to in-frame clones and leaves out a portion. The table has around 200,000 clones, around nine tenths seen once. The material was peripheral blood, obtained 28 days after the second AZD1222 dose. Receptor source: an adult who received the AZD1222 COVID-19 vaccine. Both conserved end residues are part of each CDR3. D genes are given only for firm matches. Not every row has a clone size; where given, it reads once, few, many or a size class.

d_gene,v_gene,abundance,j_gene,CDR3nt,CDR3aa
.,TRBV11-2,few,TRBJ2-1,TGTGCCAGCAGCTGGGAGCTAGCGTTCTCCTACAATGAGCAGTTCTTC,CASSWELAFSYNEQFF
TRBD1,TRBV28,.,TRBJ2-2,TGTGCCAGCAGTTCGGGACAGGGGGCAAACGGGGAGCTGTTTTTT,CASSSGQGANGELFF
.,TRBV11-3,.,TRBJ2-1,TGTGCCAGCAGCTTAAGGCTAGCGACCTACAATGAGCAGTTCTTC,CASSLRLATYNEQFF
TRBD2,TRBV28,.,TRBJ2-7,TGTGCCAGCAGGCGGGGACTAGCGGGAGCACTCGAGCAGTACTTC,CASRRGLAGALEQYF
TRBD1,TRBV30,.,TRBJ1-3,TGTGCCTGGAGTGGGGGACAGGGGGCGGATGGCTTCGGAAACACCATATATTTT,CAWSGGQGADGFGNTIYF
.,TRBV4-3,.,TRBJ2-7,TGCGCCAGCAGCCAAGAAGCCAGGGATTACGAGCAGTACTTC,CASSQEARDYEQYF
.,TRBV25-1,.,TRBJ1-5,TGTGCCAGCAGTGAATCAAAAGGGGACTGGTCGCCCCAGCATTTT,CASSESKGDWSPQHF
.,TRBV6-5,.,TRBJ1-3,TGTGCCAGCAGTTACTCGCGGGGCACTGGAAACACCATATATTTT,CASSYSRGTGNTIYF
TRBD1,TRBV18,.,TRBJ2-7,TGTGCCAGCTCAACCATCCGGGACAGGGCCATTTACGAGCAGTACTTC,CASSTIRDRAIYEQYF
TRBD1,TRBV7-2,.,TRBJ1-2,TGTGCCAGCAGCTTAGATTTTTCAGGGGGCGGCGGCTACACCTTC,CASSLDFSGGGGYTF
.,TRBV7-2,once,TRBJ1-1,TGTGCCAGCAGCTTTCAGGGCGGGAACACTGAAGCTTTCTTT,CASSFQGGNTEAFF
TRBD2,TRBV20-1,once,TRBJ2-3,TGCAGTGCTAGTAGCGGGAGTAGCACAGATACGCAGTATTTT,CSASSGSSTDTQYF
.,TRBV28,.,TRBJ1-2,TGTGCCAGCAGTCGAGAAACAGGGACAAACTATGGCTACACCTTC,CASSRETGTNYGYTF
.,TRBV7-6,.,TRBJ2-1,TGTGCCAGCAGCTATCTAGCTCGGCCGGAATCCTACAATGAGCAGTTCTTC,CASSYLARPESYNEQFF
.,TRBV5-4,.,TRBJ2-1,TGTGCCAGCAGCTTCGCTCGCTCCTACAATGAGCAGTTCTTC,CASSFARSYNEQFF
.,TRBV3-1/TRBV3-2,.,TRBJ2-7,TGTGCCAGCAGCCATAACTCTCTCGAGCAGTACTTC,CASSHNSLEQYF
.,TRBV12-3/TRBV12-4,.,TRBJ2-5,TGTGCCAGCAGTTTCGGACTGCAAGAGACCCAGTACTTC,CASSFGLQETQYF
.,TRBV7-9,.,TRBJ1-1,TGTGCCAGCAGCTTAGGAGGGGACCGAGTTACTTTCTTT,CASSLGGDRVTFF
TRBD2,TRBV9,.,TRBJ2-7,TGTGCCAGCAGCGTAGGTGCTAGCGGGAGGCCCTACGAGCAGTACTTC,CASSVGASGRPYEQYF
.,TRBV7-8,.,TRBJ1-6,TGTGCCAGCAGCCGAGGCCGGGTGGTCCAGCCGGGGGTTTCACCCCTCCACTTT,CASSRGRVVQPGVSPLHF
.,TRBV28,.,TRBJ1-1,TGTGCCAGCACGACCCCGGGGAGGGCCACTGAAGCTTTCTTT,CASTTPGRATEAFF
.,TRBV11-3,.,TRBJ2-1,TGTGCCAGCAGAAATAGTCAGGGGGGCTCCTACAATGAGCAGTTCTTC,CASRNSQGGSYNEQFF
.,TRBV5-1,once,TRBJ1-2,TGCGCCAGCAGCTTGGGCGGGGGTGGCTACACCTTC,CASSLGGGGYTF
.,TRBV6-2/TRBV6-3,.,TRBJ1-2,TGTGCCAGCAGTGACCGGACGAACGATGGCTACACCTTC,CASSDRTNDGYTF
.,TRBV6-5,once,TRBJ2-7,TGTGCCAGCAGTTACTCGAGTACAGGCTCGGGGGAGCAGTACTTC,CASSYSSTGSGEQYF
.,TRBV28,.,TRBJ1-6,TGTGCCAGCAGTATCGACAGCTATAATTCACCCCTCCACTTT,CASSIDSYNSPLHF
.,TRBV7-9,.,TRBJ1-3,TGTGCCAGCAGCTTAGCCGTAAGCTCTGGAAACACCATATATTTT,CASSLAVSSGNTIYF
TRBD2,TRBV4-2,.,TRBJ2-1,TGTGCCAGCAGAAGTTATAGCGGGCGCTCCTACAATGAGCAGTTCTTC,CASRSYSGRSYNEQFF
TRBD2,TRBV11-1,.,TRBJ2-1,TGTGCCAGCAGCATTAGCGGGCTGAGCGATGAGCAGTTCTTC,CASSISGLSDEQFF
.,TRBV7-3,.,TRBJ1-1,TGTGCCAGCAGCTTTCCTCAGGGGAGGAGGTCTGAAGCTTTCTTT,CASSFPQGRRSEAFF
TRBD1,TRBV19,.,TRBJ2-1,TGTGCCAGTAGGAGCAATCCCGGGACAGGGTTCCTCCGGGAGCAGTTCTTC,CASRSNPGTGFLREQFF
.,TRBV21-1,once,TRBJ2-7,TGTGCCAGCAGCCTAGGTCGGGAGTCCTCCTACGAGCAGTACTTC,CASSLGRESSYEQYF
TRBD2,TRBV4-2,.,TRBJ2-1,TGTGCCAGCAGCCAGGCTAGCGGGAGGGTCTACAATGAGCAGTTCTTC,CASSQASGRVYNEQFF
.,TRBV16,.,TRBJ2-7,TGTGCCAGCAGCCAATCGCTGGCAGCCTACGAGCAGTACTTC,CASSQSLAAYEQYF
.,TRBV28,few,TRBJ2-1,TGTGCCAGCAGTCAAAACCCCCTTGGTGAGCAGTTCTTC,CASSQNPLGEQFF
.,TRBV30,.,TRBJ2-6,TGTGCCCTCTCCCCGTCTGGGGCCAACGTCCTGACTTTC,CALSPSGANVLTF